This T cell receptor beta chain was retrieved from a study of cytotoxic CD8 clonotypes in ibrutinib-treated CLL. Study outcomes and limitations: Whereas clonality rose at ibrutinib response, it declined toward baseline at progression.

Libraries were prepared by immunoSEQ multiplex PCR; TCRdb keeps only in-frame clonotypes and omits some of them. Altogether approximately 130,000 clones are present, 84% being singletons, with the ten largest covering about 3.3%. As to this clone: No antigen is known for it.

The CDR3 is 13 amino acids. V was trimmed by 4 bases and J by 4 bases, leaving 10 bases between them. Germline CDR1 and CDR2: SGHKS and YYEKEE (reference sequence). PBMCs were cryopreserved, and 1.5 to 2 micrograms of genomic DNA from them went into TCR beta libraries. This specimen was PBMCs, taken after 24 months of ibrutinib treatment. V is TRBV5-5 and J is TRBJ2-3, with D tentatively TRBD1 (6 bases). This sequence originates from a human donor with chronic lymphocytic leukemia. The CDR3 nucleotides are TGTGCCAGCAGCACAACAGGGCCAGATACGCAGTATTTT. Encoded protein: CASSTTGPDTQYF.